The rows below give T cell receptor beta chains drawn from one sample of a study of OX40 agonist ivuxolimab in advanced cancers. The repertoire was sequenced with immunoSEQ multiplex PCR; TCRdb's copy has only in-frame clones and lacks some. This table has tens of thousands of clones, about four fifths appearing once. The specimen comprised CD4+ or CD8+ T cells sorted from blood, sampled in a trial of the OX40 agonist ivuxolimab. The receptors originated from an adult with an advanced solid tumor such as melanoma, head and neck, liver or kidney cancer. Both conserved end residues are part of each CDR3. A D gene is named only where the DNA matches it firmly. The size entry is marked missing in some rows and otherwise reads once, few, many or a size class.

>TRBJ1-1|-|-|TRBV19
TGTGCCAGTAGTGCTACAGTGAACACTGAAGCTTTCTTT
CASSATVNTEAFF
>TRBJ2-2|-|-|TRBV19
TGTGCCAGTAGTATAGACGGATCGACCGGGGAGCTGTTTTTT
CASSIDGSTGELFF
>TRBJ1-2|-|-|TRBV29-1
TGCAGCGCTCGGGAGGGGGGAGGCTATGGCTACACCTTC
CSAREGGGYGYTF
>TRBJ2-5|-|TRBD2|TRBV28
TGTGCCAGCATGTCCGGGGGGGCGTCCGCGGAGACCCAGTACTTC
CASMSGGASAETQYF
>TRBJ2-1|once|TRBD2|TRBV28
TGTGCCAGCAGTTTACCTGGGACTAGCGGGGGCAATGAGCAGTTCTTC
CASSLPGTSGGNEQFF
>TRBJ1-2|-|-|TRBV5-8
TGTGCCAGCAGCTTGCCAGGACGACTAGCTAACTATGGCTACACCTTC
CASSLPGRLANYGYTF
>TRBJ1-5|-|-|TRBV2
TGTGCCAGCAGTGATAGCCGGACTTATAGCAATCAGCCCCAGCATTTT
CASSDSRTYSNQPQHF
>TRBJ2-5|-|-|TRBV28
TGTGCCAGCCACGGGCCCGGGGGCCAAGAGACCCAGTACTTC
CASHGPGGQETQYF
>TRBJ2-7|-|-|TRBV2
TGTGCCAGCAGTCCCCTTGTCAGGGACCCGGCCGAGCAGTACTTC
CASSPLVRDPAEQYF
>TRBJ2-7|-|TRBD2|TRBV7-3
TGTGCCAGCAGCTCTGGACTAGCGGGCGACTACGAGCAGTACTTC
CASSSGLAGDYEQYF
>TRBJ2-5|-|TRBD2|TRBV19
TGTGCCAGTAGTAGGAGGACTAGCGAGTACCAAGAGACCCAGTACTTC
CASSRRTSEYQETQYF
>TRBJ1-1|-|-|TRBV28
TGTGCCAGCAGTTCTTTCAACAGCCCGAACACTGAAGCTTTCTTT
CASSSFNSPNTEAFF
>TRBJ2-2|-|TRBD1|TRBV4-1
TGCGCCAGCAGCCGGGGACAGGGAGAAGGTCGCGCCGGGGAGCTGTTTTTT
CASSRGQGEGRAGELFF
>TRBJ2-5|-|TRBD2|TRBV7-3
TGTGCCAGCAGCCCCGGACTAGCGGGGGGCCCTTTGTACTTC
CASSPGLAGGPLYF
>TRBJ2-3|few|-|TRBV30
TGTGCCTGGAGTCACGTGTATCCCACAGATACGCAGTATTTT
CAWSHVYPTDTQYF
>TRBJ2-1|-|TRBD2|TRBV18
TGTGCCAGCTCACCTAGCGGGGGGGAGGCTGAGCAGTTCTTC
CASSPSGGEAEQFF